This T cell receptor (beta chain) comes out of a study of cytomegalovirus exposure and HLA in healthy donors. With 60 Vbeta and 13 Jbeta primers, the PCR was carried out. Sequenced by immunoSEQ multiplex PCR; TCRdb stores in-frame clones only, minus some. The sample lists some 150,000 clones, over 60% occurring once. CDR3 size: 15 residues. CDR1 is LGHNA, CDR2 YNFKEQ, per germline. Trimming pared 5 bases from V and 8 bases from J, leaving 21 bases between. The receptor's source is a woman aged 25 to 39 in good health and CMV-seropositive. The chain links TRBV4-2 to TRBJ1-2; D is uncertain. What was sequenced was PBMCs. The CDR3 bases are TGTGCCAGCAGCGGTCTTTCGGGGTTAAACGGAGGCTACACCTTC. Its translation: CASSGLSGLNGGYTF.